These 21 T cell receptor beta chains came from one sample sequenced in a study of T cell responses to AZD1222 COVID-19 vaccine. Generated by immunoSEQ multiplex PCR, the TCRdb table keeps only in-frame clones and is missing some. The sample lists around 160,000 clones, about 90% seen once, with about 4% in the top ten. The sample in question was peripheral blood, obtained 28 days after the second AZD1222 dose. The receptors originated from an adult who received the AZD1222 COVID-19 vaccine.

This clone was found once. J is TRBJ1-2 and V is TRBV4-2; weak D call: TRBD1 (6 bases). Deletions cut 0 bases from V and 1 base from J, with 18 bases between. The CDR3 consists of 18 residues. The germline V gene encodes CDR1 LGHNA and CDR2 YNFKEQ. CDR3 nucleotide sequence: TGTGCCAGCAGCCAAGACTGGTCAATGGGGGGCCGTAACTATGGCTACACCTTC. Protein product: CASSQDWSMGGRNYGYTF.

As DNA, the CDR3 is TGTGCCTGGAGTGCTAGGGGCCAGCCCCAGCATTTT. This gives the protein CAWSARGQPQHF. J is TRBJ1-5 and V is TRBV30; D may be TRBD1 (5 bases). Trimming left V 1 base short and J 7 bases short, with 8 bases between. The CDR3 spans 12 residues. CDR1 and CDR2 from the germline V gene are GTSNPN and SVGIG (reference sequence).

This chain connects TRBV5-5 to TRBJ1-3; D is perhaps TRBD1 (6 bases). Germline-derived CDR1 and CDR2 are SGHKS and YYEKEE (reference sequence). Between the trimmed V and J ends, which lost 4 bases and 0 bases, there was a span of 8 bases. The length of the CDR3 is 14 residues. The CDR3 spells CASSADSSGNTIYF. The CDR3 nucleotides are TGTGCCAGCAGCGCGGACAGCTCTGGAAACACCATATATTTT. Together with reference TRBV5-5 and TRBJ1-3, the CDR3 gives the full variable domain: DAGVTQSPTHLIKTRGQQVTLRCSPISGHKSVSWYQQVLGQGPQFIFQYYEKEERGRGNFPDRFSARQFPNYSSELNVNALLLGDSALYLCASSADSSGNTIYFGEGSWLTVV.

This clone appeared a single time. The chain joins TRBV21-1 to TRBJ2-7; no check of the table's D call, TRBD2, against the DNA was made. TRBV21-1 is recorded as a pseudogene. CDR3 length equals 17 residues. The CDR3 loop reads CASSKEPGGLGYSEQYF. The CDR3 region has the DNA TGTGCCAGCAGCAAAGAGCCCGGCGGACTAGGTTACTCCGAGCAGTACTTC.

The chain is built from TRBV12-3 or TRBV12-4 and TRBJ1-2; D might be TRBD1 (5 bases). The CDR3 spans 13 residues. Trimming pared 8 bases from V and 6 bases from J, leaving 16 bases between. The DNA for the CDR3 is TGTGCCAGCTCCGCAGGGAGGCCAGATGGCTACACCTTC. Amino acid sequence: CASSAGRPDGYTF.

Worth noting for this clone: Other DNA sequences in this specimen translate into the identical CDR3. The chain employs TRBV6-4 and TRBJ2-3; 8 bases fit TRBD2. V lost 3 bases and J lost 1; bases outside the gene matches: 0. This CDR3 has 14 amino acids. Germline V gene data show CDR1 as MRHNA and CDR2 as SNTAGT. DNA of the CDR3: TGTGCCAGCAGTGAAGCGGGGGGCACAGATACGCAGTATTTT. This encodes CASSEAGGTDTQYF.

This chain links TRBV30 with TRBJ2-7, with TRBD1 matching 10 bases. Germline V gives CDR1 GTSNPN, CDR2 SVGIG (reference sequence). With V trimmed by 8 bases and J by 4 bases, 11 bases remained unmatched. The CDR3 contains 14 residues. Here the CDR3 reads CAGQGRDRGYEQYF. The CDR3 nucleotides are TGTGCCGGGCAAGGCAGGGACAGGGGTTACGAGCAGTACTTC.

The rearrangement joins TRBV6-2 or TRBV6-3 to TRBJ1-2; no reliable D call. The CDR3 spans 13 residues. Germline V gene sequence: CDR1 MNHEY, CDR2 SVGEGT. V was cut by 6 bases and J by 3 bases, with 11 bases left in between. CDR3 sequence reads: CASSADGYYGYTF. The CDR3 nucleotides read TGTGCCAGCAGCGCCGACGGCTACTATGGCTACACCTTC.

The rearrangement joins TRBV7-9 to TRBJ2-2, with 12 bases matching TRBD2. Per the germline V gene, CDR1 is SEHNR and CDR2 is FQNEAQ (reference sequence). The CDR3 runs 16 residues. After removal of 5 bases from V and 7 bases from J, the junction contained 8 bases not matched to a gene. For the CDR3, the DNA is TGTGCCAGCAGCCTTTCTAGCGGGAGGGCCTTCGGGGAGCTGTTTTTT. As protein: CASSLSSGRAFGELFF.

CDR3 nucleotide sequence: TGTGCCAGCAGCTTAGATCCTTCCAGGGCGAGCAATCAGCCCCAGCATTTT. Its protein product is CASSLDPSRASNQPQHF. This rearrangement joins TRBV11-2 to TRBJ1-5; D might be TRBD1 (5 bases). Germline V gives CDR1 SGHAT, CDR2 FQNNGV. The CDR3 contains 17 residues. V was shortened by 0 bases and J by 1 base, with 13 bases between the two germline ends.

The chain combines TRBV6-8 with TRBJ1-6; D call uncertain. Trimming pared 8 bases from V and 10 bases from J, leaving 18 bases between. This CDR3 has 14 residues. Germline assignment: CDR1 MNHGY and CDR2 SAAAGT. CDR3 sequence reads: CASPTRVSYSPLHF. The CDR3 DNA reads as TGTGCCAGCCCGACACGGGTTTCGTACTCACCCCTCCACTTT.

The chain links TRBV27 to TRBJ1-6, with 7 bases that match TRBD1. Unmatched junction bases numbered 7, after V lost 4 bases and J lost 7 bases. CDR1 MNHEY and CDR2 SMNVEV come from the germline V gene (reference sequence). CDR3 length: 15 residues. CDR3 DNA: TGTGCCAGCAGTTCAGACAGGGCCTCAAATTCACCCCTCCACTTT. It specifies CASSSDRASNSPLHF.

This rearrangement joins TRBV20-1 to TRBJ2-7; 10 bases line up with TRBD2. Per germline, CDR1 DFQATT and CDR2 SNEGSKA (reference sequence). CDR3 size: 15 residues. V trimming: 3 bases; J trimming: 2 bases; junction bases outside the gene matches: 7. CDR3 DNA sequence: TGCAGTGCTAGTCTTAGCGGGAGGCTCCCCTACGAGCAGTACTTC. Its translation is CSASLSGRLPYEQYF.

This chain uses TRBV9 with TRBJ1-2; D is possibly TRBD1 (5 bases). Germline V lookup: CDR1 SGDLS, CDR2 YYNGEE. V lost 0 bases and J lost 7, with 7 bases in between. There are 12 residues in the CDR3. The CDR3 sequence: CASSVDGGGYTF. DNA of the CDR3: TGTGCCAGCAGCGTAGACGGGGGTGGCTACACCTTC.

This chain joins TRBV2 and TRBJ1-2; D possibly corresponds to TRBD1 (6 bases). V lost 8 bases and J lost 6, with 13 bases in between. CDR3 length: 12 amino acids. Germline CDR1 reads SNHLY; CDR2 reads FYNNEI. CDR3 loop: CASLGQKDGYTF. The DNA for the CDR3 is TGTGCCAGCCTCGGACAGAAGGATGGCTACACCTTC.

The V and J genes are TRBV29-1 and TRBJ2-3, with D unresolved. CDR3 length: 14 amino acids. Trimming left V 7 bases short and J 4 bases short, with 18 bases between. Germline CDR1 and CDR2: SQVTM and ANQGSEA. The CDR3 reads CSARGLLGPDTQYF. The CDR3 bases are TGCAGCGCCCGAGGTTTATTAGGACCAGATACGCAGTATTTT.

V is TRBV4-2 and J is TRBJ2-1; 10 nucleotides match TRBD2. Unmatched junction bases numbered 14, after V lost 3 bases and J lost 3 bases. CDR1 and CDR2 from the germline V gene are LGHNA and YNFKEQ. The CDR3 extends over 19 amino acids. CDR3 nucleotides: TGTGCCAGCAGCCAGGAGATCCCCCTAGCGGGAGTTGTCTACAATGAGCAGTTCTTC. As protein: CASSQEIPLAGVVYNEQFF.

This chain joins TRBV7-6 and TRBJ1-2; D call uncertain. The CDR3 has 15 residues. Germline V gene sequence: CDR1 SGHVS, CDR2 FNYEAQ. The germline V and J ends were trimmed by 4 bases and 4 bases, with 16 bases remaining between them. CDR3 coding DNA: TGTGCCAGCAGCTCTCCCCCAGAGGAGATCTATGGCTACACCTTC. This sequence encodes CASSSPPEEIYGYTF.

The genes are TRBV7-9 and TRBJ2-5; D is perhaps TRBD2 (5 bases). Trimming removed 5 bases at V and 4 bases at J, with 14 bases between. The CDR3 consists of 14 residues. Germline V gene lookup returns CDR1 SEHNR and CDR2 FQNEAQ (reference sequence). The CDR3 DNA reads TGTGCCAGCAGCCCCAACAACGGAGGAGAGACCCAGTACTTC. It encodes CASSPNNGGETQYF.

This chain connects TRBV4-3 to TRBJ1-2, with TRBD1 identical over 10 bases. Germline V lookup: CDR1 LGHNA, CDR2 YSLEER. The CDR3 consists of 17 residues. Trimming cost V 5 bases and J 4 bases; bases outside gene matches: 13. The CDR3 DNA is TGCGCCAGCAGCTCCGGGACAGGGGACGGGGGAGGCTATGGCTACACCTTC. It specifies CASSSGTGDGGGYGYTF.

This clone was seen once. V and J are TRBV7-9 and TRBJ1-4; tentatively, D is TRBD1 (6 bases). Germline values: CDR1 SEHNR, CDR2 FQNEAQ (reference sequence). V was cut by 3 bases and J by 5 bases, with 7 bases left in between. The CDR3 totals 13 residues. The CDR3 here is CASSLDRNEKLFF. CDR3 DNA: TGTGCCAGCAGCTTGGACAGAAATGAAAAACTGTTTTTT.